The 9 T cell receptor beta chains listed next were all sequenced from one sample in a study of shared clonotypes between healthy human individuals. The assay was immunoSEQ multiplex PCR, and TCRdb's table has in-frame clones only and misses some. Altogether approximately 2,300,000 clones are present, around 90% being singletons, with the ten largest covering 0.37%. The sequencing sample was made of naive CD4+ T cells from PBMCs. Specified subset: CD45RA+ positively selected. Receptor source: a man aged 18-30 years in good health. Some clones in this sample may be carry-over from other donors' samples.

The V gene is TRBV19, the J gene TRBJ2-3; D gene unclear. CDR3 length: 14 amino acids. CDR1 and CDR2 (germline): LNHDA, SQIVND (reference sequence). V lost 2 bases to trimming and J lost 4 bases, with 10 bases between them. The CDR3: CASSITRASDTQYF. Written as DNA, the CDR3 is TGTGCCAGTAGTATAACCCGGGCCTCAGATACGCAGTATTTT.

The chain couples TRBV18 to TRBJ1-5; no clear D. The CDR3 has 17 residues. From germline, CDR1 is KGHSH and CDR2 LQKENI. The V gene lost 1 base and the J gene lost 0 bases, with 13 bases spanning the gap. The CDR3 bases are TGTGCCAGCTCACCACTGCCAGGTGACTATAGCAATCAGCCCCAGCATTTT. This translates into CASSPLPGDYSNQPQHF.

The chain has TRBV2 and TRBJ2-7, with D possibly matching TRBD1 (6 bases). CDR3 length equals 14 residues. Germline-derived CDR1 and CDR2 are SNHLY and FYNNEI. Trimming took 3 bases from V and 7 from J, leaving 16 bases between them. CDR3 sequence: CASSDNHRVGEQYF. CDR3 coding DNA: TGTGCCAGCAGTGATAATCACAGGGTGGGGGAGCAGTACTTC.

In DNA, the CDR3 is TGTGCCAGCAGTAACTCAAGACCTCCCACCCGCGAAAAACTGTTTTTT. Translating gives CASSNSRPPTREKLFF. The chain recombines TRBV13 with TRBJ1-4; D gene unclear. The CDR3 has 16 residues. Trimming removed 6 bases at V and 8 bases at J, with 22 bases between. Germline CDR1 PRHDT, CDR2 FYEKMQ (reference sequence).

The V and J genes are TRBV30 and TRBJ2-2, with TRBD2 identical over 13 bases. This CDR3 spans 18 amino acids. Germline values: CDR1 GTSNPN, CDR2 SVGIG (reference sequence). Unmatched junction bases numbered 13, after V lost 3 bases and J lost 6 bases. The CDR3 coding sequence is TGTGCCTGGAGCCCCGGGAGGACTAGCGGGAGTAGATCCGGGGAGCTGTTTTTT. This translates into CAWSPGRTSGSRSGELFF.

The chain carries TRBV28 and TRBJ2-5; TRBD2 agrees at 10 bases. This CDR3 contains 16 residues. J was trimmed by 5 bases and V by 6 bases; bases with no gene match: 12. Germline values: CDR1 MDHEN, CDR2 SYDVKM. The CDR3 here is CASSRSSGRNGETQYF. CDR3 DNA sequence: TGTGCCAGCAGCCGTTCTAGCGGGAGAAATGGGGAGACCCAGTACTTC.

The chain employs TRBV7-2 and TRBJ2-4; D may be TRBD1 (6 bases). The CDR3 contains 17 residues. V dropped 5 bases and J dropped 6 bases, with 23 bases sitting between them. Looked up from germline, CDR1 is SGHTA and CDR2 is FQGNSA. The DNA of the CDR3 is TGTGCCAGCAGCCCCATAGGGGGACCGGGAACCGGAAACATTCAGTACTTC. Its translation: CASSPIGGPGTGNIQYF.

The J gene is TRBJ1-1, the V gene TRBV7-8; TRBD1 matches 7 bases. The CDR3 is 16 amino acids. The germline gives CDR1 SGHVS, CDR2 FQNEAQ. J lost 2 bases, V lost 0 bases, and 6 bases had no gene match. CDR3 sequence reads: CASSLARGGANTEAFF. DNA of the CDR3: TGTGCCAGCAGCTTAGCGCGAGGGGGCGCCAACACTGAAGCTTTCTTT. The full variable domain, its missing parts supplied by reference TRBV7-8 and TRBJ1-1, is GAGVSQSPRYKVAKRGQDVALRCDPISGHVSLFWYQQALGQGPEFLTYFQNEAQLDKSGLPSDRFFAERPEGSVSTLKIQRTQQEDSAVYLCASSLARGGANTEAFFGQGTRLTVV.

The chain combines TRBV2 with TRBJ1-2, with D unclear. This CDR3 is 11 amino acids long. In germline, CDR1 is SNHLY, CDR2 FYNNEI. Deletions cut 5 bases from V and 6 bases from J, with 7 bases between. In DNA, the CDR3 is TGTGCCAGCAGTCTAAGGCATGGCTACACCTTC. Its protein is CASSLRHGYTF.